The rows below give T cell receptor beta chains drawn from one sample of a study of CD8+CD57+ T cells in acquired aplastic anemia. A single record per CDR3 protein comes from TCRdb applying MiXCR to the reads. In the table there are 450,000 to 600,000 distinct CDR3 sequences, approximately 32% of which are singletons. The sequencing sample was made of sorted CD4+, CD8+, or CD8+CD57+ T cells (not recorded which) from PBMCs. Every receptor here comes from a human donor with aplastic anemia. The CDR3 runs from the conserved cysteine through the conserved F or W. D genes are given only for firm matches. Rows give clone size only sometimes, using once, few, many, or a class for an expanded clone.

d_gene: TRBD1
j_gene: TRBJ1-2
abundance: .
v_gene: TRBV19
len: 17
CDR3aa: CASSIALDRGRTYGYTF
CDR3nt: TGTGCCAGTAGTATAGCTTTAGACAGGGGAAGGACCTATGGCTACACCTTC

d_gene: .
j_gene: TRBJ1-2
abundance: many
v_gene: TRBV15
len: 17
CDR3aa: CATSRGGDLNPYYGYTF
CDR3nt: TGTGCCACCAGCAGAGGAGGGGACTTAAACCCCTACTATGGCTACACCTTC

d_gene: .
j_gene: TRBJ1-5
abundance: .
v_gene: TRBV27
len: 14
CDR3aa: CASRLAPGNQPQHF
CDR3nt: TGTGCCAGCCGTCTTGCGCCGGGCAATCAGCCCCAGCATTTT

d_gene: TRBD1
j_gene: TRBJ1-5
abundance: .
v_gene: TRBV2
len: 13
CDR3aa: CASNDRQGQPQHF
CDR3nt: TGTGCCAGCAATGACAGACAGGGACAGCCCCAGCATTTT

d_gene: TRBD1
j_gene: TRBJ1-2
abundance: many
v_gene: TRBV7-8
len: 14
CDR3aa: CASSGSMTGLGYTF
CDR3nt: TGTGCCAGCAGCGGGAGTATGACAGGGTTAGGCTACACCTTC

d_gene: TRBD1
j_gene: TRBJ2-3
abundance: many
v_gene: TRBV10-3
len: 15
CDR3aa: CAISGTDTSTDTQYF
CDR3nt: TGTGCCATCTCCGGGACAGATACTAGCACAGATACGCAGTATTTT

d_gene: TRBD1
j_gene: TRBJ2-3
abundance: many
v_gene: TRBV9
len: 15
CDR3aa: CASSVGQEYTDTQYF
CDR3nt: TGTGCCAGCAGCGTTGGACAGGAGTACACAGATACGCAGTATTTT

d_gene: .
j_gene: TRBJ1-1
abundance: many
v_gene: TRBV19
len: 15
CDR3aa: CASSPGWYENSEAFF
CDR3nt: TGTGCCAGTAGCCCCGGTTGGTATGAGAACTCTGAAGCTTTCTTT

d_gene: .
j_gene: TRBJ1-1
abundance: many
v_gene: TRBV20-1
len: 15
CDR3aa: CSARGYRFRDTEAFF
CDR3nt: TGCAGTGCTAGAGGATACAGGTTTAGGGACACTGAAGCTTTCTTT

d_gene: .
j_gene: TRBJ2-7
abundance: .
v_gene: TRBV2
len: 14
CDR3aa: CASISGRLSYEQYF
CDR3nt: TGTGCCAGCATAAGCGGGCGGCTATCCTACGAGCAGTACTTC

d_gene: .
j_gene: TRBJ1-1
abundance: .
v_gene: TRBV25-1
len: 14
CDR3aa: CTSSVAAVNTEAFF
CDR3nt: TGTACCAGCAGCGTAGCTGCAGTGAACACTGAAGCTTTCTTT

d_gene: .
j_gene: TRBJ2-2
abundance: .
v_gene: TRBV10-3
len: 14
CDR3aa: CAISPGPNLGELFF
CDR3nt: TGTGCCATCAGTCCCGGGCCAAACTTGGGGGAGCTGTTTTTT

d_gene: .
j_gene: TRBJ2-7
abundance: many
v_gene: TRBV10-2
len: 13
CDR3aa: CASREGIFYEQYF
CDR3nt: TGCGCCAGCAGAGAAGGCATTTTCTACGAGCAGTACTTC

d_gene: .
j_gene: TRBJ2-5
abundance: .
v_gene: TRBV25-1
len: 13
CDR3aa: CASSNAGRETQYF
CDR3nt: TGTGCCAGCAGTAACGCAGGTCGAGAGACCCAGTACTTC

d_gene: .
j_gene: TRBJ1-3
abundance: .
v_gene: TRBV10-3
len: 15
CDR3aa: CAISEPTGLGNTIYF
CDR3nt: TGTGCCATCAGTGAGCCTACAGGGCTTGGAAACACCATATATTTT

d_gene: .
j_gene: TRBJ1-2
abundance: .
v_gene: TRBV7-9
len: 15
CDR3aa: CASSVGGRASYGYTF
CDR3nt: TGTGCCAGCAGCGTAGGGGGTCGAGCAAGCTATGGCTACACCTTC

d_gene: .
j_gene: TRBJ2-7
abundance: .
v_gene: TRBV10-3
len: 14
CDR3aa: CAISEEHGGYEQYF
CDR3nt: TGCGCCATCAGTGAGGAACATGGAGGCTACGAGCAGTACTTC

d_gene: TRBD1
j_gene: TRBJ2-7
abundance: once
v_gene: TRBV5-1
len: 19
CDR3aa: CASSSDRGRASSLDYEQYF
CDR3nt: TGCGCCAGCAGCTCCGACAGGGGGCGCGCCAGCAGCTTGGACTACGAGCAGTACTTC

d_gene: TRBD2
j_gene: TRBJ2-1
abundance: few
v_gene: TRBV7-3
len: 15
CDR3aa: CASSLKAGDFNEQFF
CDR3nt: TGTGCCAGCAGCTTAAAAGCGGGGGATTTCAATGAGCAGTTCTTC

d_gene: TRBD2
j_gene: TRBJ2-7
abundance: .
v_gene: TRBV29-1
len: 12
CDR3aa: CSVGEGPYEQYF
CDR3nt: TGCAGCGTTGGGGAGGGCCCCTACGAGCAGTACTTC

d_gene: TRBD1
j_gene: TRBJ2-1
abundance: many
v_gene: TRBV29-1
len: 14
CDR3aa: CSVDQTGRYNEQFF
CDR3nt: TGCAGCGTTGATCAGACAGGGCGCTACAATGAGCAGTTCTTC

d_gene: .
j_gene: TRBJ1-1
abundance: many
v_gene: TRBV10-3
len: 14
CDR3aa: CAISESNMNTEAFF
CDR3nt: TGTGCCATCAGTGAGTCTAACATGAACACTGAAGCTTTCTTT

d_gene: TRBD1
j_gene: TRBJ1-2
abundance: few
v_gene: TRBV10-3
len: 14
CDR3aa: CASSEDSGGGGYTF
CDR3nt: TGTGCCAGCAGTGAAGATTCAGGGGGCGGTGGCTACACCTTC

d_gene: TRBD1
j_gene: TRBJ1-4
abundance: .
v_gene: TRBV4-1
len: 15
CDR3aa: CASSLRTGVNEKLFF
CDR3nt: TGCGCCAGCAGCCTTCGGACAGGGGTAAATGAAAAACTGTTTTTT

d_gene: .
j_gene: TRBJ1-1
abundance: many
v_gene: TRBV15
len: 13
CDR3aa: CATSREGQGTAFF
CDR3nt: TGTGCCACCAGCAGAGAGGGCCAGGGGACGGCTTTCTTT

d_gene: TRBD1
j_gene: TRBJ1-1
abundance: .
v_gene: TRBV5-1
len: 11
CDR3aa: CASKEGTEASF
CDR3nt: TGCGCCAGCAAGGAAGGGACAGAAGCTTCCTTT

d_gene: TRBD2
j_gene: TRBJ2-1
abundance: .
v_gene: TRBV11-2
len: 15
CDR3aa: CASSNGRAKYNEQFF
CDR3nt: TGTGCCAGCTCAAACGGGAGGGCCAAGTACAATGAGCAGTTCTTC

d_gene: TRBD1
j_gene: TRBJ1-5
abundance: .
v_gene: TRBV3-1
len: 16
CDR3aa: CASNTTTGVNNQPQHF
CDR3nt: TGTGCCAGTAACACAACTACAGGGGTAAACAATCAGCCCCAGCATTTT

d_gene: .
j_gene: TRBJ1-5
abundance: few
v_gene: TRBV18
len: 15
CDR3aa: CASSQGDYSNQPQHF
CDR3nt: TGTGCCAGCTCACAGGGGGACTATAGCAATCAGCCCCAGCATTTT

d_gene: .
j_gene: TRBJ2-3
abundance: many
v_gene: TRBV24-1
len: 13
CDR3aa: CATSNPGTDTQYF
CDR3nt: TGTGCCACCAGTAACCCCGGGACAGATACGCAGTATTTT

d_gene: .
j_gene: TRBJ1-6
abundance: .
v_gene: TRBV10-3
len: 16
CDR3aa: CAISGTGTAFNSPLHF
CDR3nt: TGTGCCATCAGTGGTACCGGGACGGCTTTTAATTCACCCCTCCACTTT

d_gene: TRBD2
j_gene: TRBJ2-5
abundance: .
v_gene: TRBV25-1
len: 15
CDR3aa: CASSESGTSEETQYF
CDR3nt: TGTGCCAGCAGTGAATCCGGGACTAGCGAAGAGACCCAGTACTTC

d_gene: .
j_gene: TRBJ2-7
abundance: .
v_gene: TRBV19
len: 15
CDR3aa: CASSIDQQATYEQYF
CDR3nt: TGTGCCAGTAGTATAGATCAACAGGCGACCTACGAGCAGTACTTC

d_gene: .
j_gene: TRBJ2-5
abundance: .
v_gene: TRBV4-1
len: 15
CDR3aa: CASSLDRVRQETQYF
CDR3nt: TGCGCCAGCAGCCTAGATCGAGTGCGACAAGAGACCCAGTACTTC

d_gene: .
j_gene: TRBJ1-5
abundance: .
v_gene: TRBV29-1
len: 15
CDR3aa: CSAIEGTNSNQPQHF
CDR3nt: TGCAGCGCAATCGAAGGGACCAATAGCAATCAGCCCCAGCATTTT

d_gene: .
j_gene: TRBJ1-2
abundance: many
v_gene: TRBV20-1
len: 12
CDR3aa: CSAPGTLQGYTF
CDR3nt: TGCAGTGCCCCAGGGACGCTGCAAGGCTACACCTTC

d_gene: .
j_gene: TRBJ1-1
abundance: .
v_gene: TRBV25-1
len: 16
CDR3aa: CASSHFEGPGNTEAFF
CDR3nt: TGTGCCAGCAGCCATTTCGAGGGGCCCGGGAACACTGAAGCTTTCTTT

d_gene: .
j_gene: TRBJ1-6
abundance: many
v_gene: TRBV2
len: 13
CDR3aa: CASRQGKLGPLHF
CDR3nt: TGTGCCAGCAGACAGGGCAAATTGGGGCCCCTCCACTTT

d_gene: .
j_gene: TRBJ1-1
abundance: few
v_gene: TRBV5-1
len: 15
CDR3aa: CASSSTPTGSTEAFF
CDR3nt: TGCGCCAGCAGCTCCACTCCCACAGGTTCCACTGAAGCTTTCTTT

d_gene: TRBD2
j_gene: TRBJ2-7
abundance: .
v_gene: TRBV12-3/TRBV12-4
len: 14
CDR3aa: CASSLGTISHEQYF
CDR3nt: TGTGCCAGCAGTTTGGGGACTATTTCCCACGAGCAGTACTTC

d_gene: .
j_gene: TRBJ2-2
abundance: few
v_gene: TRBV3-1
len: 14
CDR3aa: CACSGAGRTGELFF
CDR3nt: TGTGCCTGTTCCGGGGCCGGACGGACCGGGGAGCTGTTTTTT

d_gene: TRBD1
j_gene: TRBJ2-7
abundance: many
v_gene: TRBV15
len: 14
CDR3aa: CATSRGQGGYEQYF
CDR3nt: TGTGCCACCAGCAGAGGACAGGGCGGATACGAGCAGTACTTC

d_gene: .
j_gene: TRBJ1-1
abundance: many
v_gene: TRBV7-2
len: 11
CDR3aa: CASSLISEAFF
CDR3nt: TGTGCCAGCAGCTTAATCAGCGAAGCTTTCTTT

d_gene: TRBD1
j_gene: TRBJ1-4
abundance: few
v_gene: TRBV20-1
len: 13
CDR3aa: CSAPGTGVGKLFF
CDR3nt: TGCAGTGCTCCCGGGACAGGGGTCGGAAAACTGTTTTTT

d_gene: .
j_gene: TRBJ2-7
abundance: many
v_gene: TRBV9
len: 15
CDR3aa: CASSVGPAAIYEQYF
CDR3nt: TGTGCCAGCAGCGTAGGTCCAGCGGCAATTTACGAGCAGTACTTC

d_gene: TRBD1
j_gene: TRBJ1-2
abundance: many
v_gene: TRBV7-2
len: 15
CDR3aa: CASSLDRDSNYGYTF
CDR3nt: TGTGCCAGCAGCTTAGACCGGGACAGTAACTATGGCTACACCTTC

d_gene: .
j_gene: TRBJ1-1
abundance: few
v_gene: TRBV24-1
len: 13
CDR3aa: CATSTLGGTEAFF
CDR3nt: TGTGCCACCTCAACCCTAGGTGGGACTGAAGCTTTCTTT

d_gene: TRBD2
j_gene: TRBJ2-1
abundance: .
v_gene: TRBV7-8
len: 13
CDR3aa: CAGQGEGGDEQFF
CDR3nt: TGTGCCGGGCAAGGGGAGGGAGGGGACGAGCAGTTCTTC

d_gene: .
j_gene: TRBJ1-1
abundance: once
v_gene: TRBV3-1
len: 14
CDR3aa: CASSQFQMNTEAFF
CDR3nt: TGTGCCAGCAGCCAGTTTCAGATGAACACTGAAGCTTTCTTT

d_gene: .
j_gene: TRBJ2-2
abundance: .
v_gene: TRBV4-2
len: 16
CDR3aa: CASSQEGGTNTGELFF
CDR3nt: TGTGCCAGCAGCCAAGAAGGCGGAACGAACACCGGGGAGCTGTTTTTT